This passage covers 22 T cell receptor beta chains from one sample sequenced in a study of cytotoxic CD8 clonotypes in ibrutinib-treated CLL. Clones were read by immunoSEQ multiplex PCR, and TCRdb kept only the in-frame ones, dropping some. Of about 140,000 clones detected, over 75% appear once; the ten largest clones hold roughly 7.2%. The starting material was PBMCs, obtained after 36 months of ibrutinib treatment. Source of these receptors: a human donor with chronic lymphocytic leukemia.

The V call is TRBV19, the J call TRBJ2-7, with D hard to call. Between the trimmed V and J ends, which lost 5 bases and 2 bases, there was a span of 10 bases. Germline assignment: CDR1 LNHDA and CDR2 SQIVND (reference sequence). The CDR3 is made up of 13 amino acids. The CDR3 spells CASSWQLAYEQYF. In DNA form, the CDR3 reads TGTGCCAGTAGTTGGCAGCTAGCCTACGAGCAGTACTTC.

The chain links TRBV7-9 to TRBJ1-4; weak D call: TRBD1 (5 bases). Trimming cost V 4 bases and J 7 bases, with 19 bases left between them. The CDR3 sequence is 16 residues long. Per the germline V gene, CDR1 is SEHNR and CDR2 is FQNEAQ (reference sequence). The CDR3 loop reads CASSSTSGQAGEKLFF. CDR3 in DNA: TGTGCCAGCAGCTCAACCTCGGGGCAGGCGGGTGAAAAACTGTTTTTT. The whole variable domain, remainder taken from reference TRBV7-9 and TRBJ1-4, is DTGVSQNPRHKITKRGQNVTFRCDPISEHNRLYWYRQTLGQGPEFLTYFQNEAQLEKSRLLSDRFSAERPKGSFSTLEIQRTEQGDSAMYLCASSSTSGQAGEKLFFGSGTQLSVL.

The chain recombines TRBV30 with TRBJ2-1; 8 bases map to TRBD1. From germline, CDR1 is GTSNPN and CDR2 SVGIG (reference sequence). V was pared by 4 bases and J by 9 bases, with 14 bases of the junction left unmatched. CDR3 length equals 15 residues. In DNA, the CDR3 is TGTGCCTGGACCCAACTGGGGCAGGGGGCTCGTGAGCAGTTCTTC. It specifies CAWTQLGQGAREQFF. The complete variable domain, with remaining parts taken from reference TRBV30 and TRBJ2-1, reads SQTIHQWPATLVQPVGSPLSLECTVEGTSNPNLYWYRQAAGRGLQLLFYSVGIGQISSEVPQNLSASRPQDRQFILSSKKLLLSDSGFYLCAWTQLGQGAREQFFGPGTRLTVL.

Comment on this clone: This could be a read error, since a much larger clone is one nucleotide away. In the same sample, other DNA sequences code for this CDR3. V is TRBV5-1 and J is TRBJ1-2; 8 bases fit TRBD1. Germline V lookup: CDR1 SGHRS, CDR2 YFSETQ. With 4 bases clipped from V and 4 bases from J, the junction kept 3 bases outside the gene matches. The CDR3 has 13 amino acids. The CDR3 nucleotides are TGCGCCAGCAGCACCGGACAGGGCTATGGCTACACCTTC. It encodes CASSTGQGYGYTF.

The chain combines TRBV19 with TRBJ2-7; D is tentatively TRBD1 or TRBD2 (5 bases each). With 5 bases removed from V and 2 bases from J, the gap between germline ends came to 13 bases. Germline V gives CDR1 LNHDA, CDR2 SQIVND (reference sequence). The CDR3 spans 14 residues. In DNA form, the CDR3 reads TGTGCCAGTAGTCCTTGGGACGGAACCTACGAGCAGTACTTC. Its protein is CASSPWDGTYEQYF.

The CDR3 DNA reads TGTGCCACCAGCTCTACCACCGGTGGGGGCTCCTACAATGAGCAGTTCTTC. It codes for CATSSTTGGGSYNEQFF. This rearrangement joins TRBV15 to TRBJ2-1, with D perhaps given as TRBD1 or TRBD2 (5 bases each). The V and J ends lost 5 bases and 0 bases respectively, with 17 bases between them. The CDR3 is 17 residues long. In germline, CDR1 is LNHNV, CDR2 YYDKDF (reference sequence).

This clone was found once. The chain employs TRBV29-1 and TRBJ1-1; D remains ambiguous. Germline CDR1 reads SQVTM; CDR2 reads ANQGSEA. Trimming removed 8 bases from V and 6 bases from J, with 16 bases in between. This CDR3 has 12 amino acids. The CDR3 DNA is TGCAGCTTCGGAGGGCAGAGCCCTGAAGCTTTCTTT. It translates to CSFGGQSPEAFF. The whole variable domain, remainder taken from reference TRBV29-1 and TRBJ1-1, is SAVISQKPSRDICQRGTSLTIQCQVDSQVTMMFWYRQQPGQSLTLIATANQGSEATYESGFVIDKFPISRPNLTFSTLTVSNMSPEDSSIYLCSFGGQSPEAFFGQGTRLTVV.

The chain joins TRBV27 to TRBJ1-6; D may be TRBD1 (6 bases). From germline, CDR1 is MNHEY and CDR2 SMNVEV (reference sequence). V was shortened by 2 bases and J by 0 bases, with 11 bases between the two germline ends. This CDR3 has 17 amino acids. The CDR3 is CASSLAGHSSYNSPLHF. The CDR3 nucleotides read TGTGCCAGCAGTTTAGCGGGACACAGCTCCTATAATTCACCCCTCCACTTT.

The CDR3 nucleotides read TGCGCCAGCAGTGAGGCGGTCGGGTTCACCGGGGAGCTGTTTTTT. It specifies CASSEAVGFTGELFF. The chain employs TRBV10-1 and TRBJ2-2; no clear D gene. This CDR3 has 15 residues. Germline loops: CDR1 WNHNN, CDR2 SYGVQD (reference sequence). V was pared by 2 bases and J by 4 bases, with 11 bases between.

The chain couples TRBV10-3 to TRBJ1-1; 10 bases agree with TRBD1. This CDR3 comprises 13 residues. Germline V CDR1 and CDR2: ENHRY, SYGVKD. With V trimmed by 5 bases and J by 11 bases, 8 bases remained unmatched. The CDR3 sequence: CAISQRTGGVAFF. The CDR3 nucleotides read TGTGCCATCAGTCAAAGGACAGGGGGAGTCGCTTTCTTT.

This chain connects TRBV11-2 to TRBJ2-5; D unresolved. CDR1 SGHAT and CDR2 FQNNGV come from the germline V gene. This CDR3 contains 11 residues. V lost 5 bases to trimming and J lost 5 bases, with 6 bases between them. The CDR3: CASSAGETQYF. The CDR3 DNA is TGTGCCAGCAGCGCCGGTGAGACCCAGTACTTC.

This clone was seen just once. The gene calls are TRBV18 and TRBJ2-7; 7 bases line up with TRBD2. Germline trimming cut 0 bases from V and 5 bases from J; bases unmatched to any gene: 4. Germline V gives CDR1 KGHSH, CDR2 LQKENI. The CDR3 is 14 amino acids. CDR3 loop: CASSPPGGGNEQYF. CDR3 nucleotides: TGTGCCAGCTCACCACCGGGGGGGGGAAACGAGCAGTACTTC. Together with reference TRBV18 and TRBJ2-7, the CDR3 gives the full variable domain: NAGVMQNPRHLVRRRGQEARLRCSPMKGHSHVYWYRQLPEEGLKFMVYLQKENIIDESGMPKERFSAEFPKEGPSILRIQQVVRGDSAAYFCASSPPGGGNEQYFGPGTRLTVT.

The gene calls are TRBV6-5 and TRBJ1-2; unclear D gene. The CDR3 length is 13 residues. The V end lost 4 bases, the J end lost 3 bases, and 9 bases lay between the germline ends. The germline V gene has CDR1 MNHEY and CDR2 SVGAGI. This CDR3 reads CASSSKEHYGYTF. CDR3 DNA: TGTGCCAGCAGTTCAAAGGAGCACTATGGCTACACCTTC.

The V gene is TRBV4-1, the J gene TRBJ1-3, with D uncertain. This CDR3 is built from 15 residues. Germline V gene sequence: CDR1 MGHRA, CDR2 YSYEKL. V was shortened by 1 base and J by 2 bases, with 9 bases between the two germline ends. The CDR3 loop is CASSQVIWPGNTIYF. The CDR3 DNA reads TGCGCCAGCAGCCAAGTTATATGGCCTGGAAACACCATATATTTT.

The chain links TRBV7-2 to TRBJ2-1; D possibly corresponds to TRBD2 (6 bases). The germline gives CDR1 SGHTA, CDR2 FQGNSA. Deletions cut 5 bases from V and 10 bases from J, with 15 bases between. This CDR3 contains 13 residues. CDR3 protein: CASSPGLAWEQFF. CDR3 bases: TGTGCCAGCAGCCCCGGGCTAGCGTGGGAGCAGTTCTTC. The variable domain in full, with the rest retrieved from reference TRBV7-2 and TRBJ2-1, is GAGVSQSPSNKVTEKGKDVELRCDPISGHTALYWYRQSLGQGLEFLIYFQGNSAPDKSGLPSDRFSAERTGGSVSTLTIQRTQQEDSAVYLCASSPGLAWEQFFGPGTRLTVL.

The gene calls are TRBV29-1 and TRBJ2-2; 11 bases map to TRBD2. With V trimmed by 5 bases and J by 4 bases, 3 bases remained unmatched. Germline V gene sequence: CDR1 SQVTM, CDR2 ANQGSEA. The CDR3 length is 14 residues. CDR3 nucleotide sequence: TGCAGCGTTTCTAGCGGGGGGTCCACCGGGGAGCTGTTTTTT. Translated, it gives CSVSSGGSTGELFF.

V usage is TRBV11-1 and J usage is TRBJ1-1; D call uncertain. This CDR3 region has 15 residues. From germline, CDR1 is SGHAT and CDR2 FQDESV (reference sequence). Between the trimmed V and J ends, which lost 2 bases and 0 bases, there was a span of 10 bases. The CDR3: CASSLRYGLNTEAFF. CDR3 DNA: TGTGCCAGCAGCTTAAGGTATGGGCTGAACACTGAAGCTTTCTTT.

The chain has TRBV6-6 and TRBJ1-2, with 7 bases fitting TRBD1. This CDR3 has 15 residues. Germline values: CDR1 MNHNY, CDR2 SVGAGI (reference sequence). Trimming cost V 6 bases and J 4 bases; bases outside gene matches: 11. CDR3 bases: TGTGCCAGCAGGCGAACAGGGGCTGGAGGCTATGGCTACACCTTC. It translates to CASRRTGAGGYGYTF.

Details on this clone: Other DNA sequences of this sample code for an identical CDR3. The CDR3 region has the DNA TGCGCCAGCAGCTTGGGGGGCGGGGGGCTGGGCAACAATGAGCAGTTCTTC. Its protein is CASSLGGGGLGNNEQFF. The J gene is TRBJ2-1, the V gene TRBV5-1; 8 bases are a match to TRBD2. The CDR3 is 17 amino acids. The V gene's germline CDR1 is SGHRS and CDR2 YFSETQ. The V and J ends lost 0 bases and 5 bases, in that order; junction bases with no gene match: 10.

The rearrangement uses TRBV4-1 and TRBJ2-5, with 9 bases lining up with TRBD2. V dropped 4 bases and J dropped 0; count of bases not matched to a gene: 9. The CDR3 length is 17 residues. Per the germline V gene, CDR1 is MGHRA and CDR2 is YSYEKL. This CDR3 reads CASSPSPASGNQETQYF. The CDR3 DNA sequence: TGCGCCAGCAGCCCAAGCCCGGCTAGCGGGAACCAAGAGACCCAGTACTTC.

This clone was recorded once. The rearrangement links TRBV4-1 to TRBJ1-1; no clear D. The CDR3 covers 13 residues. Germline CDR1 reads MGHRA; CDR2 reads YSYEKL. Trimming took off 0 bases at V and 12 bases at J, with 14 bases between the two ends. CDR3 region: CASSQDRKQLSFF. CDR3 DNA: TGCGCCAGCAGCCAAGATCGTAAACAACTCTCTTTCTTT.

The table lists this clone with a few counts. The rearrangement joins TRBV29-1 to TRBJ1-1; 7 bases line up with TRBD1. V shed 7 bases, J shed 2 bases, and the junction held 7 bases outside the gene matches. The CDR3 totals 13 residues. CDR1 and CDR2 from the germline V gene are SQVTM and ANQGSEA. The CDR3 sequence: CSATGAYNTEAFF. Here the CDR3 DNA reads TGCAGCGCAACAGGGGCATATAACACTGAAGCTTTCTTT.